The 21 T cell receptor beta chains given below trace back to one sample, sequenced in a study of OX40 agonist ivuxolimab in advanced cancers. TCRdb keeps only in-frame clones here, not all; method: immunoSEQ multiplex PCR. Among under 25,000 clones listed, about 80% were seen once. The source was CD4+ or CD8+ T cells sorted from blood, collected in a trial of the OX40 agonist ivuxolimab. The source of these receptors is an adult with an advanced solid tumor such as melanoma, head and neck, liver or kidney cancer.

The chain recombines TRBV9 with TRBJ2-7; 10 bases match TRBD1. This CDR3 comprises 16 residues. Unmatched junction bases numbered 4, after V lost 0 bases and J lost 1 base. In germline, CDR1 is SGDLS, CDR2 YYNGEE. The CDR3 loop is CASSVDPGQGSYEQYF. CDR3 in DNA: TGTGCCAGCAGCGTAGATCCGGGACAGGGGTCCTACGAGCAGTACTTC.

V is TRBV5-4 and J is TRBJ1-2, with D possibly being TRBD1 (5 bases). From germline, CDR1 is SGHNT and CDR2 YYREEE (reference sequence). CDR3 length: 14 residues. The V end was cut by 3 bases, the J end by 2 bases, with 11 bases between. The DNA of the CDR3 is TGTGCCAGCAGCTGGGGGGACCTGAACTATGGCTACACCTTC. This encodes CASSWGDLNYGYTF.

The chain combines TRBV29-1 with TRBJ2-2, with no clear D. From germline, CDR1 is SQVTM and CDR2 ANQGSEA. This CDR3 comprises 12 residues. The V end lost 4 bases, the J end lost 6 bases, and 9 bases lay between the germline ends. For the CDR3, the DNA is TGCAGCGTTGTAGGACGGGCCGGGGAGCTGTTTTTT. Translating gives CSVVGRAGELFF.

This chain joins TRBV7-9 and TRBJ2-5; no firm D call. CDR1 is SEHNR and CDR2 is FQNEAQ in the germline V gene (reference sequence). Deletions cut 1 base from V and 1 base from J, with 4 bases between. The CDR3 covers 13 residues. The CDR3 here is CASSLDPQETQYF. In nucleotides, the CDR3 is TGTGCCAGCAGCTTAGACCCCCAAGAGACCCAGTACTTC.

The chain has TRBV10-2 and TRBJ2-2, with D perhaps being TRBD1 or TRBD2 (5 bases each). This CDR3 has 15 amino acids. Germline V gene data show CDR1 as WSHSY and CDR2 as SAAADI. The V gene lost 2 bases and the J gene lost 4 bases, with 11 bases spanning the gap. CDR3 residues: CASSETGGLTGELFF. The CDR3 DNA is TGCGCCAGCAGTGAGACAGGCGGACTCACCGGGGAGCTGTTTTTT.

The rearrangement joins TRBV27 to TRBJ2-7; D remains unclear. CDR1 MNHEY and CDR2 SMNVEV come from the germline V gene (reference sequence). Between the trimmed V and J ends, which lost 3 bases and 1 base, there was a span of 10 bases. The CDR3 runs 14 residues. In DNA, the CDR3 is TGTGCCAGCAGTTTTGTAGGAATATCCTACGAGCAGTACTTC. Translated: CASSFVGISYEQYF.

This chain uses TRBV28 with TRBJ2-4; D possibly corresponds to TRBD2 (6 bases). This CDR3 is 18 amino acids long. Looked up from germline, CDR1 is MDHEN and CDR2 is SYDVKM. Trimming shortened V by 3 bases and J by 0 bases, and 18 bases separated the two germline ends. CDR3 sequence: CASSFAVEGREAKNIQYF. The CDR3 DNA sequence: TGTGCCAGCAGTTTTGCGGTGGAAGGGCGGGAAGCCAAAAACATTCAGTACTTC.

The chain employs TRBV18 and TRBJ2-3; D is unresolved. Germline CDR1 is KGHSH and CDR2 is LQKENI. The ends were cut back, 1 base at V and 5 bases at J, with 4 bases in the middle. The length of the CDR3 is 12 residues. CDR3: CASSPLEDTQYF. As DNA, the CDR3 is TGTGCCAGCTCACCACTGGAAGATACGCAGTATTTT.

V is TRBV19 and J is TRBJ2-7, with D perhaps being TRBD1 or TRBD2 (5 bases each). Germline CDR1 and CDR2: LNHDA and SQIVND (reference sequence). V shed 0 bases and J shed 7 bases, with 7 bases lying between them. This CDR3 region has 12 residues. The CDR3 region has the DNA TGTGCCAGTAGTATAGATGAGGGGGAGCAGTACTTC. Translation: CASSIDEGEQYF.

This chain connects TRBV28 to TRBJ2-7, with D tentatively TRBD1 (5 bases). The CDR3 runs to 14 residues. Germline V gene data show CDR1 as MDHEN and CDR2 as SYDVKM. V lost 4 bases and J 4 bases, leaving 14 bases between the germline ends. The CDR3 DNA is TGTGCCAGCAGTTCGCGCAGGGTAGGATACGAGCAGTACTTC. Protein sequence: CASSSRRVGYEQYF.

The rearrangement uses TRBV7-6 and TRBJ2-7, with 8 bases that match TRBD1. The germline V gene has CDR1 SGHVS and CDR2 FNYEAQ. The length of the CDR3 is 15 residues. V lost 5 bases and J lost 6; bases outside the gene matches: 12. CDR3: CASSVGQGAIPEQYF. The CDR3 region has the DNA TGTGCCAGCAGCGTCGGGCAGGGGGCAATTCCCGAGCAGTACTTC.

This sequence joins TRBV2 and TRBJ1-4; 8 bases fit TRBD1. CDR3 size: 14 residues. Germline trimming cut 7 bases from V and 10 bases from J; bases unmatched to any gene: 11. Germline V gene sequence: CDR1 SNHLY, CDR2 FYNNEI. CDR3 nucleotide sequence: TGTGCCAGCAACTCGGGGACAGGAACTTCAAAACTGTTTTTT. Translating gives CASNSGTGTSKLFF.

J is TRBJ2-1 and V is TRBV2, with TRBD1 matching 8 bases. Germline-derived CDR1 and CDR2 are SNHLY and FYNNEI. Trimming at V came to 7 bases and at J to 8 bases, leaving 4 bases not matched to a gene. CDR3 length: 12 amino acids. This CDR3 reads CASNPDRDEQFF. As DNA, the CDR3 is TGTGCCAGCAATCCGGACAGGGATGAGCAGTTCTTC.

V is TRBV15 and J is TRBJ2-7; TRBD2 agrees at 7 bases. This CDR3 has 15 residues. Germline-derived CDR1 and CDR2 are LNHNV and YYDKDF (reference sequence). J gave up 5 bases and V 2 bases, and 9 bases lay outside the gene matches. CDR3 DNA sequence: TGTGCCACCAGCAGATCCCGACTAGCCGAGGACGAGCAGTACTTC. This codes for CATSRSRLAEDEQYF.

The genes are TRBV27 and TRBJ2-7; D is uncertain. Between the trimmed V and J ends, which lost 4 bases and 2 bases, there was a span of 12 bases. Per the germline V gene, CDR1 is MNHEY and CDR2 is SMNVEV (reference sequence). The CDR3 is made up of 14 amino acids. The CDR3 DNA reads as TGTGCCAGCAGTTCCGGCGGCGGACCCTACGAGCAGTACTTC. Its protein product is CASSSGGGPYEQYF.

The CDR3 protein is CASSIMGQGNYGYTF. For the CDR3, the DNA is TGTGCCAGTAGTATAATGGGACAGGGTAACTATGGCTACACCTTC. The V and J genes are TRBV19 and TRBJ1-2; TRBD1 aligns across 9 bases. The V gene end was trimmed by 2 bases and the J gene end by 1 base; junction bases not matched to a gene: 2. The germline V gene has CDR1 LNHDA and CDR2 SQIVND (reference sequence). The CDR3 contains 15 residues.

The J gene is TRBJ1-4, the V gene TRBV4-1; no firm D call. CDR1 is MGHRA and CDR2 is YSYEKL in the germline V gene. Trimming cost V 0 bases and J 0 bases, with 5 bases left between them. This CDR3 is built from 15 residues. The CDR3 sequence: CASSQDFTTNEKLFF. CDR3 in DNA: TGCGCCAGCAGCCAAGATTTCACAACTAATGAAAAACTGTTTTTT.

The rearrangement uses TRBV5-4 and TRBJ2-7; D is undetermined. Germline CDR1 is SGHNT and CDR2 is YYREEE (reference sequence). This CDR3 has 12 residues. Trimming stripped 3 bases from V and 3 bases from J, with 7 bases between. The CDR3 is CASSSSGYEQYF. The CDR3, as DNA: TGTGCCAGCAGCTCGTCTGGCTACGAGCAGTACTTC.

The chain employs TRBV29-1 and TRBJ2-2, with D perhaps matching TRBD1 (5 bases). The germline gives CDR1 SQVTM, CDR2 ANQGSEA. The V and J ends lost 7 bases and 3 bases respectively, with 12 bases between them. The CDR3 contains 13 residues. The CDR3 DNA sequence: TGCAGCGCCTTCGACAGCTACACCGGGGAGCTGTTTTTT. It translates to CSAFDSYTGELFF.

The chain links TRBV7-6 to TRBJ1-1; D is uncertain. Trimming shortened V by 11 bases and J by 0 bases, and 16 bases separated the two germline ends. CDR3 length: 14 residues. Germline V CDR1 and CDR2: SGHVS, FNYEAQ. CDR3 residues: CAPRIDELNTEAFF. The CDR3 nucleotides read TGTGCCCCGCGCATAGACGAATTGAACACTGAAGCTTTCTTT.

The gene calls are TRBV6-5 and TRBJ1-1; D is perhaps TRBD1 (6 bases). Germline V gives CDR1 MNHEY, CDR2 SVGAGI. The CDR3 spans 15 residues. The germline V and J ends were trimmed by 0 bases and 0 bases, with 8 bases remaining between them. Here the CDR3 reads CASSYSRTVNTEAFF. CDR3 DNA: TGTGCCAGCAGTTACTCCCGGACAGTGAACACTGAAGCTTTCTTT.